What follows are 21 T cell receptor beta chains derived from one specimen sequenced in a study of T cells in Graves' hyperthyroidism and ophthalmopathy. Amplification of TCR beta CDR3 regions was performed using RNA transcripts as template. First-round RT-PCR of the TCR CDR3 relied on the HTBI primer set. Each CDR3 protein is one row after TCRdb ran MiXCR on the multiplex PCR reads. The profile shows 450,000 to 650,000 distinct CDR3 sequences, approximately 14% of them singletons. Specimen: blood. The receptors stem from a woman under 30 with Graves' ophthalmopathy.

In this sample, this clonotype turned up many times. This chain connects TRBV4-1 to TRBJ2-7; possibly TRBD2 for D (6 bases). Per germline, CDR1 MGHRA and CDR2 YSYEKL. With 0 bases removed from V and 1 base from J, the gap between germline ends came to 13 bases. The CDR3 has 16 amino acids. The DNA of the CDR3 is TGCGCCAGCAGCCAAGATTCGGGGGAGGTGTCCTACGAGCAGTACTTC. It translates to CASSQDSGEVSYEQYF.

This clonotype has ten or more counts. J is TRBJ2-1 and V is TRBV20-1, with 10 positions matching TRBD2. This CDR3 has 16 amino acids. The germline gives CDR1 DFQATT, CDR2 SNEGSKA (reference sequence). With V trimmed by 2 bases and J by 2 bases, 6 bases remained unmatched. The CDR3 protein is CSARRASGSPYNEQFF. The CDR3 nucleotides are TGCAGTGCTAGACGGGCTAGCGGGAGCCCCTACAATGAGCAGTTCTTC.

This clonotype was recorded many times. The rearrangement joins TRBV27 to TRBJ1-1; 7 bases are shared with TRBD1. The CDR3 has 16 residues. Germline CDR1 reads MNHEY; CDR2 reads SMNVEV (reference sequence). J was trimmed by 1 base and V by 2 bases; bases with no gene match: 7. The CDR3 here is CASSLEGDSQNTEAFF. Written as DNA, the CDR3 is TGTGCCAGCAGTTTAGAGGGGGACAGTCAGAACACTGAAGCTTTCTTT.

The chain recombines TRBV10-3 with TRBJ2-1; D not resolved. The germline V and J ends were trimmed by 10 bases and 5 bases, with 9 bases remaining between them. The CDR3 contains 11 residues. Germline V gene lookup returns CDR1 ENHRY and CDR2 SYGVKD. CDR3 in DNA: TGTGCCACGGGCGGAAACAATGAGCAGTTCTTC. Its translation: CATGGNNEQFF.

This clonotype was seen ten or more times. V gene TRBV2 combines with J gene TRBJ2-7, with 10 bases matching TRBD2. The CDR3 runs 14 residues. CDR1 and CDR2 (germline): SNHLY, FYNNEI. The junction had 9 bases not matched to a gene; V was cut back by 6 bases and J by 7 bases. The CDR3 DNA is TGTGCCAGCAGGGCCCTAGCGGGAGAGGAGGAGCAGTACTTC. This codes for CASRALAGEEEQYF.

This clonotype was seen repeatedly, ten times or more. The CDR3 region is CASRLSPGHMNTEAFF. CDR3 in DNA: TGTGCCAGCAGGCTATCTCCGGGACACATGAACACTGAAGCTTTCTTT. This chain joins TRBV11-1 and TRBJ1-1; possibly TRBD1 for D (6 bases). V was cut by 6 bases and J by 0 bases, with 17 bases left in between. Germline V CDR1 and CDR2: SGHAT, FQDESV (reference sequence). This CDR3 spans 16 amino acids.

This clonotype has ten or more counts. The V gene is TRBV7-2, the J gene TRBJ1-2; the match to TRBD1 covers 7 bases. After removal of 2 bases from V and 3 bases from J, the junction contained 3 bases not matched to a gene. Germline V CDR1 and CDR2: SGHTA, FQGNSA. The CDR3 runs to 14 residues. The CDR3 DNA reads TGTGCCAGCAGCTTATCCGGACAGGACTATGGCTACACCTTC. This gives the protein CASSLSGQDYGYTF.

This clonotype showed up many times. V is TRBV20-1 and J is TRBJ2-5; D gene ambiguous. Between the trimmed V and J ends, which lost 0 bases and 1 base, there was a span of 9 bases. Germline V CDR1 and CDR2: DFQATT, SNEGSKA (reference sequence). CDR3 size: 14 residues. The CDR3 DNA is TGCAGTGCTAGAGAGGGAACAGCCCAAGAGACCCAGTACTTC. Translating gives CSAREGTAQETQYF.

This clonotype came up once. One end of the junction is discordant with germline, which a read error may explain. For the CDR3, the DNA is TGTGCCAGCAGTTGGGCAGGGGGCTACCATGAGCAGTTCTTC. It specifies CASSWAGGYHEQFF. This sequence joins TRBV6-2 or TRBV6-3 and TRBJ2-1; 8 nucleotides align to TRBD1. The CDR3 length is 14 residues. Germline assignment: CDR1 MNHEY and CDR2 SVGEGT.

This clonotype showed up many times. The chain joins TRBV24-1 to TRBJ1-2, with 8 positions matching TRBD1. Germline CDR1 is KGHDR and CDR2 is SFDVKD. CDR3 size: 14 residues. The V gene end was trimmed by 3 bases and the J gene end by 4 bases; junction bases not matched to a gene: 3. DNA for the CDR3: TGTGCCACCAGTGATCCAGGGGGCGGCTATGGCTACACCTTC. Residues: CATSDPGGGYGYTF.

The chain carries TRBV27 and TRBJ2-7; TRBD1 is a possible D gene (7 bases). Trimming took off 0 bases at V and 1 base at J, with 13 bases between the two ends. This CDR3 has 16 residues. Germline V gene data show CDR1 as MNHEY and CDR2 as SMNVEV (reference sequence). The CDR3 spells CASSLSGGGQSYEQYF. As DNA, the CDR3 is TGTGCCAGCAGTTTATCTGGAGGGGGCCAGTCCTACGAGCAGTACTTC.

The rearrangement joins TRBV25-1 to TRBJ2-1; 14 nucleotides agree with TRBD2. The CDR3 runs to 19 residues. The ends lost 0 bases at V and 2 bases at J; junction bases unmatched: 6. Germline values: CDR1 MGHDK, CDR2 SYGVNS. CDR3 residues: CASSEYSGLAGAAYNEQFF. CDR3 DNA sequence: TGTGCCAGCAGTGAATACTCGGGACTAGCGGGAGCAGCCTACAATGAGCAGTTCTTC.

As to this clonotype: A much larger clone lies a single base off, so this may be a read error. The chain uses TRBV5-1 and TRBJ2-1; D remains unclear. V lost 2 bases and J lost 5, with 20 bases in between. This CDR3 comprises 17 residues. Per the germline V gene, CDR1 is SGHRS and CDR2 is YFSETQ. The CDR3 loop is CASSFRRGSRTHNEQFF. CDR3 in DNA: TGCGCCAGCAGCTTCCGCCGTGGGTCAAGGACCCACAATGAGCAGTTCTTC.

There are many counts of this clonotype. The chain couples TRBV29-1 to TRBJ2-3; 11 bases align to TRBD2. In germline, CDR1 is SQVTM, CDR2 ANQGSEA. The CDR3 loop spans 14 amino acids. V gave up 8 bases and J gave up 4 bases; unmatched junction bases: 8. CDR3 loop: CSFLTSGNADTQYF. DNA for the CDR3: TGCAGCTTCTTGACTAGCGGGAACGCAGATACGCAGTATTTT.

The chain has TRBV4-2 and TRBJ2-5; 12 positions agree with TRBD2. The germline V gene encodes CDR1 LGHNA and CDR2 YNFKEQ. This CDR3 is built from 18 residues. V gave up 4 bases and J gave up 2 bases; unmatched junction bases: 11. For the CDR3, the DNA is TGTGCCAGCAGCCCACAGTCCGTGGGACTAGCGGGTCAAGAGACCCAGTACTTC. It codes for CASSPQSVGLAGQETQYF.

This clonotype was recorded many times. This chain joins TRBV20-1 and TRBJ2-4; a weak D match, TRBD1 (6 bases). The CDR3 runs 13 residues. CDR1 is DFQATT, CDR2 SNEGSKA, per germline (reference sequence). The V gene lost 1 base and the J gene lost 7 bases, with 11 bases spanning the gap. This CDR3 reads CSARATGFNIQYF. CDR3 DNA sequence: TGCAGTGCTAGAGCAACAGGGTTCAACATTCAGTACTTC.

This clonotype was detected many times. The V call is TRBV6-1, the J call TRBJ2-3, with 8 bases matching TRBD2. After removal of 7 bases from V and 0 bases from J, the junction contained 9 bases not matched to a gene. Germline CDR1 MNHNS, CDR2 SASEGT. This CDR3 comprises 16 residues. Here the CDR3 DNA reads TGTGCCAGCACCCATAAGACTAGCGAAAGCACAGATACGCAGTATTTT. It translates to CASTHKTSESTDTQYF.

In its sample, this clonotype was seen a few times. This may stem from a read error, because a much larger clone lies one nucleotide away. The chain has TRBV12-3 or TRBV12-4 and TRBJ2-5; D is perhaps TRBD2 (8 bases). Deletions cut 11 bases from V and 5 bases from J, with 21 bases between. CDR3 length equals 14 residues. CDR3 sequence: CAVGMREDRETQYF. CDR3 DNA sequence: TGTGCCGTTGGCATGCGGGAGGACAGGGAGACCCAGTACTTC.

The J gene is TRBJ1-3, the V gene TRBV4-2, with TRBD1 matching over 7 bases. V shed 4 bases, J shed 0 bases, and the junction held 9 bases outside the gene matches. The CDR3 spans 17 residues. Per the germline V gene, CDR1 is LGHNA and CDR2 is YNFKEQ. The CDR3: CASSLGDRSHSGNTIYF. In DNA form, the CDR3 reads TGTGCCAGCAGCCTAGGGGACAGATCTCACTCTGGAAACACCATATATTTT.

As for this clonotype: This could be a read error, since a much larger clone is one nucleotide away. The chain combines TRBV11-2 with TRBJ2-1, with D tentatively TRBD2 (5 bases). The germline gives CDR1 SGHAT, CDR2 FQNNGV. Trimming cost V 0 bases and J 9 bases, with 15 bases left between them. This CDR3 contains 15 residues. The CDR3 coding sequence is TGTGCCAGCAGCTTAGAGGGAAGAGGGTGGGGTGAGCAGTTCTTC. The encoded protein is CASSLEGRGWGEQFF.

This clonotype came up a few times. This chain connects TRBV10-3 to TRBJ1-3, with 7 positions matching TRBD1. V shed 7 bases, J shed 1 base, and the junction held 10 bases outside the gene matches. Germline CDR1 ENHRY, CDR2 SYGVKD. The CDR3 totals 16 residues. The CDR3 coding sequence is TGTGCCATCAATAGACAGGGTACATTGTCTGGAAACACCATATATTTT. Translation: CAINRQGTLSGNTIYF.